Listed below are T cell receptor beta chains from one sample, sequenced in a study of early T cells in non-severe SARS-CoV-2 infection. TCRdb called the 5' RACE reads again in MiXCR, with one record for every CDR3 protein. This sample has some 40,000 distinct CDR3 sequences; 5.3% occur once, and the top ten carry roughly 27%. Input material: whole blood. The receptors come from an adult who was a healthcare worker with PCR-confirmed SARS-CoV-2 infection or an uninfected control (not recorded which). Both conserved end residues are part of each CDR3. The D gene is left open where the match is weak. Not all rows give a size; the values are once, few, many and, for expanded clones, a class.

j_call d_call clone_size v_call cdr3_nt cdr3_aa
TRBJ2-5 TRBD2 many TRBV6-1 TGTGCCTCCGGGGGGGGCGTTGAGACCCAGTACTTC CASGGGVETQYF
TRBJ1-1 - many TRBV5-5 TGTGCCAGCAGCTTGTCTAGAGCCAGTTACACTGAAGCTTTCTTT CASSLSRASYTEAFF
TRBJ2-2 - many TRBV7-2 TGTGCCAGCAGCTTAGGCCAGGGTTCCACCGGGGAGCTGTTTTTT CASSLGQGSTGELFF
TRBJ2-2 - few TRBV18 TGTGCCAGCTCACCACCGTCTGCTACGAACACCGGGGAGCTGTTTTTT CASSPPSATNTGELFF
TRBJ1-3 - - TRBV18 TGTGCCAGCTCACCCGCCGATGGGTCTGGAAACACCATATATTTT CASSPADGSGNTIYF
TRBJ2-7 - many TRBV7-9 TGTGCCAGCAGCTTTCGGCAGAGCTCCTACGAGCAGTACTTC CASSFRQSSYEQYF
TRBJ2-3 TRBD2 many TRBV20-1 TGCAGCCCACTAGCGGGAGTGACAGATACGCAGTATTTT CSPLAGVTDTQYF
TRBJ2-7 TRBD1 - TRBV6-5 TGTGCCAGCAGAGTACGACAGGGGGCATACGAGCAGTACTTC CASRVRQGAYEQYF
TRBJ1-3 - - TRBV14 TGTGCCAGCAGCCAAGATGCCAGGACTCACTCTGGAAACACCATATATTTT CASSQDARTHSGNTIYF
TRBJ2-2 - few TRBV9 TGTGCCAGCAGCGCACGGGGACTGGGGACCGGGGAGCTGTTTTTT CASSARGLGTGELFF
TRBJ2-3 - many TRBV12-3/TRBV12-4 TGTGCCAGCAGTCGGGATATTCGGGATACGCAGTATTTT CASSRDIRDTQYF
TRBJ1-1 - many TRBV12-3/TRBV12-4 TGTGCCAGCAGTCCCCAGGGCGGCACTGAAGCTTTCTTT CASSPQGGTEAFF
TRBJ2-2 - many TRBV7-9 TGTGCCAGCAGGATGAGGGGGTCAACAAACGGGGAGCTGTTTTTT CASRMRGSTNGELFF
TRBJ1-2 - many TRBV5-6 TGTGCCAGCAGCTTCCGACAGGCCCTTTATGGCTACACCTTC CASSFRQALYGYTF
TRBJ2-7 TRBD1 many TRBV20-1 TGCAGTGCTAGGACAGGGGATTACGAGCAGTACTTC CSARTGDYEQYF
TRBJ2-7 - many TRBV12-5 TGTGCTAGTGGTTTCATCGGCGGTGCCTACGAGCAGTACTTC CASGFIGGAYEQYF
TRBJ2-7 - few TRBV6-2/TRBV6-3 TGTGCCAGCAGCCCTGGGAGCTCCTACGGGCAGTACTTC CASSPGSSYGQYF
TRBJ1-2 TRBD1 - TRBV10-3 TGTGCCATCAGTAGGGACAGCTATGGCTACACCTTC CAISRDSYGYTF
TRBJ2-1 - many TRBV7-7 TGTGCTAGCAGCTTGGGTCCAGCGGGCCCAAACAATGAGCAGTTCTTC CASSLGPAGPNNEQFF
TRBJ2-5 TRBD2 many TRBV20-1 TGCAGTGCTAGAGCTTTAGGACTAGCGGAGGGTTGGGAGACCCAGTACTTC CSARALGLAEGWETQYF
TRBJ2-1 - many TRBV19 TGTGCCAGTAAGGGCTGGGGGGCGACCTACAATGAGCAGTTCTTC CASKGWGATYNEQFF
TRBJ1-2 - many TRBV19 TGTGCCAGTAGTATAATGGAGGGGCGCGACTATGGCTACACCTTC CASSIMEGRDYGYTF
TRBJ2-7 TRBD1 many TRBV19 TGTGCCAGTAGTTCAATCGGACAGGGGGCCATGTACGAGCAGTACTTC CASSSIGQGAMYEQYF
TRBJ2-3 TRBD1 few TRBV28 TGTGCCAGCAGTTCCCCAGGGGGCCCTAGCACAGATACGCAGTATTTT CASSSPGGPSTDTQYF
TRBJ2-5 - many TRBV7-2 TGTGCCAGCACCCCCTACTCGTCTAGAGCTGTGACCCAGTACTTC CASTPYSSRAVTQYF
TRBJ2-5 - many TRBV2 TGTGCCAGCAGTGCCAACCAAGAGACCCAGTACTTC CASSANQETQYF
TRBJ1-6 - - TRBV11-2 TGTGCCAGCAGCTTGGATCAGGTCTTAGCTTATAATTCACCCCTCCACTTT CASSLDQVLAYNSPLHF
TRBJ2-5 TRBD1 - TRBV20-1 TGCAGTGCTACCTACGACAGGGGGCTGGAGACCCAGTACTTC CSATYDRGLETQYF
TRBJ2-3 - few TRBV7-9 TGTGCCAGCAGCCAGGGCGGGCGGGACACAGATACGCAGTATTTT CASSQGGRDTDTQYF
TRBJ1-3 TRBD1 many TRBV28 TGTGCCAGCATCCTCCGGTCGACAGGGGCCGGAAACACCATATATTTT CASILRSTGAGNTIYF
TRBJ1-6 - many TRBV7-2 TGTGCCAGCAGCTCCGGGAATTCACCCCTCCACTTT CASSSGNSPLHF
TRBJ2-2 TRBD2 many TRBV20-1 TGCAGTGCGAGAAATAGAATAGCGGGAGAGACCGGGGAGCTGTTTTTT CSARNRIAGETGELFF
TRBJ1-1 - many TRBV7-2 TGTGCCAGCAGCTTAGTTGACACTGAAGCTTTCTTT CASSLVDTEAFF
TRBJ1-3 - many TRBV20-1 TGCAGTGCTAGAGACAGGGGAGGACCTGGAAACACCATATATTTT CSARDRGGPGNTIYF
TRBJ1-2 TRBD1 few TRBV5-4 TGTGCCAGCAGCTCCGGGACAGGGAATCGTAACTATGGCTACACCTTC CASSSGTGNRNYGYTF
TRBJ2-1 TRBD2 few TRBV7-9 TGTGCCAGCAGCTTGTCCTCTAGCGGGAATGACGAGCAGTTCTTC CASSLSSSGNDEQFF
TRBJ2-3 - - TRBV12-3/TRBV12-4 TGTGCCAGCAGTTTAAAATCCCCAGGGGCCGCAACAGATACGCAGTATTTT CASSLKSPGAATDTQYF
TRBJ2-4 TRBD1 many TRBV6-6 TGTGCCAGCAGACTTCTGGGACAGGGTGCCAAAAACATTCAGTACTTC CASRLLGQGAKNIQYF
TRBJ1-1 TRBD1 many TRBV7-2 TGTGCCAGCAGCTTAGCCGGAGGGACAGGGAGGGAAGCTTTCTTT CASSLAGGTGREAFF
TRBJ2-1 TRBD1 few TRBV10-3 TGTGCCATCAGCAAGGGACAGGGGGCAGAAGTTAATGAGCAGTTCTTC CAISKGQGAEVNEQFF
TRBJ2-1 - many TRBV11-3 TGTGCCAGCAGCTTCCCGGGGGCGGGCAATGAGCAGTTCTTC CASSFPGAGNEQFF
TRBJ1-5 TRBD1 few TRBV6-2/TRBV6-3 TGTGCCAGCAGTTTCACCAGGACAGGGGGGAGCAATCAGCCCCAGCATTTT CASSFTRTGGSNQPQHF
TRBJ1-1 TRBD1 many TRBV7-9 TGTGCCAGCAGCACCCTACAGGGGGCCACTGAAGCTTTCTTT CASSTLQGATEAFF
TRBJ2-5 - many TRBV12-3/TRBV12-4 TGTGCCAGCAGCAACCGGGACTTACAAGAGACCCAGTACTTC CASSNRDLQETQYF